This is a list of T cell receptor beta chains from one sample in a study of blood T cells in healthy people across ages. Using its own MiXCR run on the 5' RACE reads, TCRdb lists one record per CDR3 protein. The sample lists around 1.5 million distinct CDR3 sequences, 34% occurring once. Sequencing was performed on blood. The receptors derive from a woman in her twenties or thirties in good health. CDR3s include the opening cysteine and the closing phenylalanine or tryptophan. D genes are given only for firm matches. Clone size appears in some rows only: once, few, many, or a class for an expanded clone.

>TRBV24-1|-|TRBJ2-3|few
CATSGKGGTDTQYF
TGTGCCACCAGTGGTAAGGGAGGAACAGATACGCAGTATTTT
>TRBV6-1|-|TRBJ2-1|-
CASSRGVSNEQFF
TGTGCCAGCTCGAGAGGGGTCAGCAATGAGCAGTTCTTC
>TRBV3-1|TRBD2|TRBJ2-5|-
CAGSTGGTQYF
TGTGCCGGCAGCACGGGAGGGACCCAGTACTTC
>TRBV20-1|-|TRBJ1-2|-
CSAREVAGDYGYTF
TGCAGTGCTAGAGAGGTCGCAGGGGACTATGGCTACACCTTC
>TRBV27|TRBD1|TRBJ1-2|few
CASGAGRGLVGYTF
TGTGCCAGCGGTGCCGGCAGGGGGCTAGTAGGCTACACCTTC
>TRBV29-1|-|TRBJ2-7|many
CSVDTGYEQYF
TGCAGCGTTGACACGGGCTACGAGCAGTACTTC
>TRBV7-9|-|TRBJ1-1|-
CASSLGGRAEAFF
TGTGCCAGCAGCTTAGGGGGGAGGGCTGAAGCTTTCTTT
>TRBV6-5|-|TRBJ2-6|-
CASSYGQKAGANVLTF
TGTGCCAGCAGTTACGGGCAAAAGGCTGGGGCCAACGTCCTGACTTTC
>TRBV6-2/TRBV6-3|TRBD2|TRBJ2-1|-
CASSYLPTSGRSYNEQFF
TGTGCCAGCAGTTACCTTCCGACTAGCGGGAGATCCTACAATGAGCAGTTCTTC
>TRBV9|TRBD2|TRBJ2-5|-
CASSAVAGGAVETQYF
TGTGCCAGCAGCGCTGTAGCGGGGGGGGCCGTAGAGACCCAGTACTTC
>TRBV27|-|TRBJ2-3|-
CASSLSRYPTDTQYF
TGTGCCAGCAGTTTATCTCGGTACCCCACAGATACGCAGTATTTT
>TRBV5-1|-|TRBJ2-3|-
CVSSLGQITDTQYF
TGCGTCAGCAGCTTGGGTCAGATCACAGATACGCAGTATTTT
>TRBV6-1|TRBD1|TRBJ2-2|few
CASSARTGGSGELFF
TGTGCCAGCAGTGCTAGGACAGGGGGATCCGGGGAGCTGTTTTTT
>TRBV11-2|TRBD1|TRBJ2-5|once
CASSLVGGQGATQYF
TGTGCCAGCAGCTTAGTAGGGGGCCAAGGGGCGACCCAGTACTTC
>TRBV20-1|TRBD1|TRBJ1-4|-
CSARHRTGRFEKLFF
TGCAGTGCTAGACACCGGACAGGGCGGTTTGAAAAACTGTTTTTT
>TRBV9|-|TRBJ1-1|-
CASSAQNTEAFF
TGTGCCAGCAGCGCGCAGAACACTGAAGCTTTCTTT
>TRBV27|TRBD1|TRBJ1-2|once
CAGRGGTGDIDYGYTF
TGTGCCGGCAGGGGGGGGACAGGGGATATCGACTATGGCTACACCTTC
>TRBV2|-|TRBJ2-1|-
CASSIRTRGNEQFF
TGTGCCAGCAGTATACGGACTAGGGGGAATGAGCAGTTCTTC
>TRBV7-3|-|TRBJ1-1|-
CASSLQRNTETFF
TGTGCCAGCAGCCTACAGAGGAACACTGAAACTTTCTTT
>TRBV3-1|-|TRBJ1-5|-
CASSQERSGRPHF
TGTGCCAGCAGCCAAGAACGGAGTGGTCGTCCGCATTTT
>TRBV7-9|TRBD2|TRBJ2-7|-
CASSEGAGGFDEQYF
TGTGCCAGCAGTGAAGGAGCGGGAGGTTTTGACGAGCAGTACTTC
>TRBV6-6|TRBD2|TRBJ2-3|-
CANSLTSGRTDTQYF
TGTGCCAACAGTTTGACTAGCGGGAGAACAGATACGCAGTATTTT
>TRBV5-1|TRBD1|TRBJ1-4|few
CASSLYRGTNEKLFF
TGCGCCAGCAGCTTATACAGGGGAACTAATGAAAAACTGTTTTTT
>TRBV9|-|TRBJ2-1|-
CASSVAGLSGNEQFF
TGTGCCAGCAGCGTAGCGGGACTTAGTGGGAATGAGCAGTTCTTC
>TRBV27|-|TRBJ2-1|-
CASSLLSPTGSSYNEQFF
TGTGCCAGCAGTTTACTTTCCCCGACAGGAAGCTCCTACAATGAGCAGTTCTTC
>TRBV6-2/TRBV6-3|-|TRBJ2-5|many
CASSYSTGEQYF
TGTGCCAGCAGTTACTCGACGGGGGAGCAGTACTTC
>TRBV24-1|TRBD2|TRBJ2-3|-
CATSLGRAGRTDTQYF
TGTGCCACCTCCCTCGGGAGAGCGGGGCGCACAGATACGCAGTATTTT
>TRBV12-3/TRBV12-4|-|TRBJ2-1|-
CANSPYSFNEQFF
TGTGCCAACAGTCCCTATAGCTTCAATGAGCAGTTCTTC
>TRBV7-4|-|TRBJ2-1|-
CASSFATAQPCAYNEQFF
TGTGCCAGCAGCTTCGCGACTGCCCAACCCTGTGCCTACAATGAGCAGTTCTTC
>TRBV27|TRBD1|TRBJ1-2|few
CASSGLRQGERNGYTF
TGTGCCAGCAGCGGCCTTAGGCAGGGGGAAAGGAATGGCTACACCTTC
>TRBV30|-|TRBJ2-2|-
CAWGYTPGELFF
TGTGCCTGGGGATATACTCCCGGGGAGCTGTTTTTT
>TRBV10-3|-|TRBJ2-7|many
CAISEGWDEQYF
TGTGCCATCAGTGAGGGTTGGGACGAGCAGTACTTC
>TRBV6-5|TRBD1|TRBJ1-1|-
CASRKDRVGATEAFF
TGTGCCAGCAGGAAAGACAGGGTAGGGGCCACTGAAGCTTTCTTT
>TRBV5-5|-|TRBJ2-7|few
CASSGQVIYYEQYF
TGTGCCAGCAGCGGCCAGGTAATATACTACGAGCAGTACTTC
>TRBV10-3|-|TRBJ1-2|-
CAISEALYGYTF
TGTGCCATCAGTGAGGCCCTCTATGGCTACACCTTC
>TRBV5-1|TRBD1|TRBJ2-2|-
CASRHIPGQGTSGDTGELFF
TGCGCCAGCAGACACATCCCGGGACAGGGAACATCAGGGGACACCGGGGAGCTGTTTTTT
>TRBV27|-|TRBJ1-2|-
CASSPGRVGGYTF
TGTGCCAGCAGTCCCGGACGGGTTGGGGGCTACACCTTC
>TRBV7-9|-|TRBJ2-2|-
CASSLGAPNTGELFF
TGTGCCAGCAGCTTGGGGGCCCCGAACACCGGGGAGCTGTTTTTT
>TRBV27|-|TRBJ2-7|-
CASSPQVGYEQYF
TGTGCCAGCAGCCCACAGGTGGGCTACGAGCAGTACTTC
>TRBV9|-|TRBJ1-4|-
CASSVQGVPNEKLFF
TGTGCCAGCAGCGTACAGGGAGTTCCTAATGAAAAACTGTTTTTT
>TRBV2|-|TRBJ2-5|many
CASSQQGRETQYF
TGTGCCAGCAGTCAACAGGGGAGGGAGACCCAGTACTTC
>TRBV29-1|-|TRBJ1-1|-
CSVVAAGRGPNTEAFF
TGCAGCGTCGTCGCTGCTGGAAGGGGCCCGAACACTGAAGCTTTCTTT
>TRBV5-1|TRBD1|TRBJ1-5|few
CASSLVGQGDQPQHF
TGCGCCAGCAGCTTGGTTGGACAGGGCGACCAGCCCCAGCATTTT
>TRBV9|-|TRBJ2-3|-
CASSVKEAADTQYF
TGTGCCAGCAGCGTTAAGGAGGCGGCAGATACGCAGTATTTT
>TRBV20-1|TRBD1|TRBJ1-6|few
CSATRQGENSPLHF
TGCAGTGCTACCCGACAGGGGGAGAATTCACCCCTCCACTTT
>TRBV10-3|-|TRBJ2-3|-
CAISVSGPRDTQYF
TGTGCCATTAGTGTTAGCGGACCCCGGGATACGCAGTATTTT
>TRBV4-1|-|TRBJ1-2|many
CASSQGGTKNYGYTF
TGCGCCAGCAGCCAAGGGGGGACAAAGAACTATGGCTACACCTTC
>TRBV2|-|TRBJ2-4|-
CASMRGAENIQYF
TGTGCCAGCATGAGAGGGGCAGAAAACATTCAGTACTTC
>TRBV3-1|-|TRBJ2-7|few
CASSSNTVQYF
TGTGCCAGCAGCTCAAACACCGTGCAGTACTTC
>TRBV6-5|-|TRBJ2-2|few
CASKPSGLNTGELFF
TGTGCCAGCAAGCCCTCGGGACTCAACACCGGGGAGCTGTTTTTT
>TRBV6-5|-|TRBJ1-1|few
CASRLDHRTEAFF
TGTGCCAGCAGGCTAGACCACCGGACTGAAGCTTTCTTT
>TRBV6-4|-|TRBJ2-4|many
CASSVQGTKNIQYF
TGTGCCAGCAGTGTACAGGGAACCAAAAACATTCAGTACTTC
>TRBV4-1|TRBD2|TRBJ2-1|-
CASSQYSGRVYNEQFF
TGCGCCAGCAGCCAGTATAGCGGGAGGGTCTACAATGAGCAGTTCTTC
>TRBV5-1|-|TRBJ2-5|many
CASSSGTAKETQYF
TGCGCCAGCAGCTCCGGGACGGCGAAAGAGACCCAGTACTTC
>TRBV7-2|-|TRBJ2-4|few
CASSLVRRGGRAKNIQYF
TGTGCCAGCAGCTTAGTTCGGAGGGGGGGGCGGGCCAAAAACATTCAGTACTTC
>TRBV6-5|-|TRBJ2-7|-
CASRQALQGTYEQYF
TGTGCCAGCCGGCAGGCACTTCAGGGTACCTACGAGCAGTACTTC
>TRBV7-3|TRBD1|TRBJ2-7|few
CASSLSGQGRSYEQYF
TGTGCCAGCAGCTTATCGGGACAGGGTCGCTCCTACGAGCAGTACTTC